This T cell receptor beta chain is from a study of cytomegalovirus exposure and HLA in healthy donors. For the study at large: Across some 400 genotyped donors, about 80% landed in the Caucasian-associated ancestry cluster. Study observations and caveats: Later on, a genetic analysis was performed. It linked a missense variant in DCLRE1C with V- and J-gene trimming of TCR beta.

V dropped 0 bases and J dropped 4; count of bases not matched to a gene: 5. The length of the CDR3 is 15 residues. Looked up from germline, CDR1 is SGHRS and CDR2 is YFSETQ. Primers included in the PCR were 60 Vbeta and 13 Jbeta primers. Assay used: immunoSEQ multiplex PCR; TCRdb lists only in-frame clones, some missing. This table holds about 180,000 clones, about 80% found once. In the case of this clone: Its antigen is as yet unknown.

This clonotype originated in a woman in her 30s in good health and CMV-seronegative. The chain carries TRBV5-1 and TRBJ1-1, with 8 bases fitting TRBD1. The sequencing sample was made of PBMCs. The CDR3 DNA follows: TGCGCCAGCAGCTTGGAGACAGGGGTCGTCACTGAAGCTTTCTTT. It encodes CASSLETGVVTEAFF.